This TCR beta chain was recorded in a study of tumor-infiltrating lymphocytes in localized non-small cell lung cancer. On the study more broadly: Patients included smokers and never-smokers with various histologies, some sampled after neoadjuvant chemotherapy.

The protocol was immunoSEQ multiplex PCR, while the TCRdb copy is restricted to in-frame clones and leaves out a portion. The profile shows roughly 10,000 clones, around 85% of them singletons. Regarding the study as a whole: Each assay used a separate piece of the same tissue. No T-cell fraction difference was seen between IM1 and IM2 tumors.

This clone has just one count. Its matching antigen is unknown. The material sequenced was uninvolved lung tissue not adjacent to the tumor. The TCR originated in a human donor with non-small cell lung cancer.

Here the CDR3 reads CASSVQTNTEAFF. The CDR3 nucleotides are TGTGCCAGCAGCGTCCAGACGAACACTGAAGCTTTCTTT. This chain connects TRBV9 to TRBJ1-1; unclear D gene. Trimming removed 2 bases from V and 1 base from J, with 6 bases in between. There are 13 residues in the CDR3. Germline V gene data show CDR1 as SGDLS and CDR2 as YYNGEE.